This TCR beta chain stems from a study of T cell responses to AZD1222 COVID-19 vaccine. Method: immunoSEQ multiplex PCR; TCRdb's copy keeps in-frame clones and lacks some. This table holds some 69,000 clones, 80% found once. CDR1 is MDHEN and CDR2 is SYDVKM in the germline V gene. The CDR3 runs 14 residues. V was clipped by 2 bases and J by 8 bases; unmatched bases: 7. The TCR was taken from an adult who received the AZD1222 COVID-19 vaccine. The chain links TRBV28 to TRBJ1-2, with 8 bases identical to TRBD1. The material sequenced was peripheral blood, taken 28 days after the second AZD1222 dose. CDR3 residues: CASSLQGAEYGYTF. The DNA for the CDR3 is TGTGCCAGCAGTTTACAGGGGGCGGAATACGGCTACACCTTC.